This T cell receptor beta chain was retrieved from a study of shared clonotypes between healthy human individuals. Findings of the study overall: It was anticipated that sequencing depth would influence how many clonotypes donors shared.

CD45RO-negative CD8 cells positively selected for CCR7 made up the naive population, which excluded terminally differentiated effector memory CD45RA+ cells. TCRdb's table, derived via immunoSEQ multiplex PCR, lists solely in-frame clones and lacks some. The sample consists of about 820,000 clones, 92% of them appearing once. The CDR3 loop spans 13 amino acids. V was cut by 1 base and J by 4 bases, with 5 bases left in between. Germline assignment: CDR1 SGHRS and CDR2 YFSETQ. This clone is a singleton in its sample. Its antigen is unidentified. The source of this sequence is a man aged 25 to 45 in good health. Sequencing input: naive CD8+ T cells sorted from blood. The V gene is TRBV5-1, the J gene TRBJ1-4; D call uncertain. CDR3: CASSLSGNEKLFF. CDR3 coding DNA: TGCGCCAGCAGCTTGAGCGGTAATGAAAAACTGTTTTTT.